This T cell receptor (beta chain) was obtained from a study of response to subunit inactivated influenza vaccine. This clonotype has just a few counts. TCRdb independently ran MiXCR on the RT-PCR reads; one entry per CDR3 protein. Of roughly 540,000 distinct CDR3 sequences listed, around a quarter are singletons. The germline CDR1 and CDR2 sequences are SNHLY and FYNNEI. The CDR3 covers 15 residues. Between the trimmed V and J ends, which lost 1 base and 0 bases, there was a span of 10 bases. The same sample was also used in a study of T cells expressing NK-cell markers. That investigation notes: Libraries used 5'RACE template switching adding universal primer site and UMIs.

Material: CD4+ T cells sorted from PBMCs, obtained 11 to 12 days after vaccination. This chain joins TRBV2 and TRBJ2-7; unclear D gene. The receptor was derived from a man over 45 who received an inactivated influenza vaccine. The CDR3: CASSEGQPLSYEQYF. The CDR3, as DNA: TGTGCCAGCAGTGAAGGGCAGCCCCTCTCCTACGAGCAGTACTTC.